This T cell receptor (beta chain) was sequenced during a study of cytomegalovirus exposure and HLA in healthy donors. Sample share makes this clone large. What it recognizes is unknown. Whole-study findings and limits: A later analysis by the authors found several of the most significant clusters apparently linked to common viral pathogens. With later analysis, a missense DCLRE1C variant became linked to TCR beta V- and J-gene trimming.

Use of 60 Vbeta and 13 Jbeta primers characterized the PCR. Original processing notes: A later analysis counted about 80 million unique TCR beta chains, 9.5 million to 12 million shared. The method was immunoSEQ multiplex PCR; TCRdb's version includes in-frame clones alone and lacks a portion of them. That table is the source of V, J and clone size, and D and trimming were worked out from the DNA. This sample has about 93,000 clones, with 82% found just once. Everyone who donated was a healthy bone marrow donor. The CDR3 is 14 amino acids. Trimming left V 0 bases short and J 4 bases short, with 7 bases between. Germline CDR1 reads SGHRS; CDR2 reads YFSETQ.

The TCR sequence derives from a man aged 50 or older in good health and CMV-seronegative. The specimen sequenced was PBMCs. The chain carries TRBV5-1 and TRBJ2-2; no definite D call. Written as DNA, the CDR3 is TGCGCCAGCAGCTTGGGGTTGAGCACCGGGGAGCTGTTTTTT. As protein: CASSLGLSTGELFF.